One T cell receptor beta chain is described in this entry. Its target is unknown. This specimen comes from a study of CD4 T cell repertoires in COVID-19. Overall study: Relabeled CFSE-low cells, IL-2-expanded for less than 11 days, met spikes from other coronaviruses. The study, taken as a whole, reports: Between about 6 and 28% of SARS-CoV-2 clonotypes also appeared in SARS-CoV and/or HKU1 spike cultures.

Profiling relied on immunoSEQ multiplex PCR, and the TCRdb table lists in-frame clones only, not all of them. This repertoire shows approximately 75,000 clones, roughly 85% found once; its top ten account for approximately 0.55%. These memory T cells were uncultured and sequenced directly after ex vivo isolation. This CDR3 has 14 residues. Unmatched junction bases numbered 8, after V lost 7 bases and J lost 8 bases. Per the germline V gene, CDR1 is ENHRY and CDR2 is SYGVKD. The clonotype originates from a human donor who had COVID-19. The chain has TRBV10-3 and TRBJ1-4; 9 bases line up with TRBD1. The starting material was CD4+ T cells from peripheral blood, obtained after recovery from COVID-19. This chain's CDR3 is CAITPGQGDEKLFF. As DNA, the CDR3 is TGTGCCATCACTCCGGGACAGGGAGACGAAAAACTGTTTTTT.